The present T cell receptor (beta chain) was sequenced within a study of blood T cell repertoires in COVID-19. Turning to the study itself: The analysed material was cDNA or gDNA that came from T cells, B-cell-depleted T cells, or PBMCs.

Per germline, CDR1 MNHEY and CDR2 SVGEGT. V was trimmed by 6 bases and J by 5 bases, leaving 21 bases between them. The CDR3 loop spans 16 amino acids. Source study methods: For nucleated cells, counts were estimated from reference gene primer amplification. Only in-frame clones appear in the TCRdb table, and some are missing; sequencing was by immunoSEQ multiplex PCR. V, J and clone size are those of that table, while D and trimming were read from the DNA. The profile shows about 210,000 clones, about 91% of them singletons. The chain carries TRBV6-2 or TRBV6-3 and TRBJ2-3; the D gene is possibly TRBD1 (7 bases). This receptor was identified in a woman in her forties with acute or convalescent COVID-19. The sample was peripheral blood. In nucleotides, the CDR3 is TGTGCCAGCAGCCACTCCCGTGACAGGGAGGAAGATACGCAGTATTTT. Translating it yields CASSHSRDREEDTQYF.